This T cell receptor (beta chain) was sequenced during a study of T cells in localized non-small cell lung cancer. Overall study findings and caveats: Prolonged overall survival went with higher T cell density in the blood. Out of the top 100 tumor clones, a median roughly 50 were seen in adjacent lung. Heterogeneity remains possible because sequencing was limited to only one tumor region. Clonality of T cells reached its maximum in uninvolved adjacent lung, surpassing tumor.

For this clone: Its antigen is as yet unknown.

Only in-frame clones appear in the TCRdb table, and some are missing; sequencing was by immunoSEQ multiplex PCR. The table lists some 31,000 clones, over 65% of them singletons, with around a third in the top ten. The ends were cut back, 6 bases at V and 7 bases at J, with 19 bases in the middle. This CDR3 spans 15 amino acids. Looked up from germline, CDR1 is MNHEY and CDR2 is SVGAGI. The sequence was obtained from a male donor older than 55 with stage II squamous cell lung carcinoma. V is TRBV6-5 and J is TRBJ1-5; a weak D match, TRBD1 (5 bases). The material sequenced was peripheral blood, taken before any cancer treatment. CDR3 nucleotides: TGTGCCAGCAGCCCTAGACGGGGGGGTCACCAGCCCCAGCATTTT. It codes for CASSPRRGGHQPQHF.